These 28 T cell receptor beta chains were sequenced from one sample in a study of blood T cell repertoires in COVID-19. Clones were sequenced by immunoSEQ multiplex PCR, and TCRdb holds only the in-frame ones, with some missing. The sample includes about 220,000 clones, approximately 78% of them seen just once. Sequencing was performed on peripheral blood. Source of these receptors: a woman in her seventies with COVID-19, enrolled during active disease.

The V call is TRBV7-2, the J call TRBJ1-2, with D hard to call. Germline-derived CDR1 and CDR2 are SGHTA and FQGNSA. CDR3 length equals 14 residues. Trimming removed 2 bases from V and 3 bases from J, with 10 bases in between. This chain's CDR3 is CASSLRERDYGYTF. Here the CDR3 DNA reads TGTGCCAGCAGCTTAAGAGAGAGGGACTATGGCTACACCTTC.

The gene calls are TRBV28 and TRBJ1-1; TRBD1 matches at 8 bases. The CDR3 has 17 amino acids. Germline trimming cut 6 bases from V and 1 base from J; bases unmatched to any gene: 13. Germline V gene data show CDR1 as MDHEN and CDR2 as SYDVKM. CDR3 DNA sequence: TGTGCCAGCAGCCCCCTGAGACAGGGGACATGGAACACTGAAGCTTTCTTT. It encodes CASSPLRQGTWNTEAFF.

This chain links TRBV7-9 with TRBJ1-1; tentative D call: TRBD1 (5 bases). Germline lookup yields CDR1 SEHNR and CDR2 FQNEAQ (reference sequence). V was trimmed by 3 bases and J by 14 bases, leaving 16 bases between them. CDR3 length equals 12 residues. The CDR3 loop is CASSFPGTKGFF. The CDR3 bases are TGTGCCAGCAGCTTTCCCGGGACTAAGGGGTTCTTT.

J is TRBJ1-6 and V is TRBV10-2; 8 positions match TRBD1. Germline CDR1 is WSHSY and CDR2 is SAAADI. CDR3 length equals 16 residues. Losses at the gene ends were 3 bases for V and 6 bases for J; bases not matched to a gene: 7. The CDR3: CASSDLGQGSNSPLHF. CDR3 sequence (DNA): TGCGCCAGCAGTGACCTCGGACAGGGAAGTAATTCACCCCTCCACTTT.

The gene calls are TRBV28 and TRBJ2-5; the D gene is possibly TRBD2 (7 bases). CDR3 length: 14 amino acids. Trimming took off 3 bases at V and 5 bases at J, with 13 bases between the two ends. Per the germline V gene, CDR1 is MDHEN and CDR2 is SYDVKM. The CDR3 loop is CASSFSGGWETQYF. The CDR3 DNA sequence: TGTGCCAGCAGTTTCTCGGGGGGCTGGGAGACCCAGTACTTC.

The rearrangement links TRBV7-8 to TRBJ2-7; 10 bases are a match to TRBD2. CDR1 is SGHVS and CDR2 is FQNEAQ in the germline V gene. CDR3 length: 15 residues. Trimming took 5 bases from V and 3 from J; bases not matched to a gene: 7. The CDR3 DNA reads TGTGCCAGCAGCGTCGGTACTAGCGGGATCTACGAGCAGTACTTC. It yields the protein CASSVGTSGIYEQYF.

CDR3 amino acids: CASSWSGRAGEQYF. As DNA, the CDR3 is TGTGCCAGCAGTTGGAGCGGGAGGGCCGGCGAGCAGTACTTC. The rearrangement links TRBV6-2 or TRBV6-3 to TRBJ2-7, with TRBD2 matching over 10 bases. Germline V gene data show CDR1 as MNHEY and CDR2 as SVGEGT. The CDR3 has 14 residues. Losses at the gene ends were 4 bases for V and 6 bases for J; bases not matched to a gene: 6.

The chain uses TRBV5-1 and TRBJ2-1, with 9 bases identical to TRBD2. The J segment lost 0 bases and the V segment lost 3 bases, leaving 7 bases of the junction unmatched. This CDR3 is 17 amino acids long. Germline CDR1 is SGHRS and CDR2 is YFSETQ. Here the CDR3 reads CASSWTSGRNSYNEQFF. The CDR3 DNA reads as TGCGCCAGCAGCTGGACAAGCGGGAGGAACTCCTACAATGAGCAGTTCTTC.

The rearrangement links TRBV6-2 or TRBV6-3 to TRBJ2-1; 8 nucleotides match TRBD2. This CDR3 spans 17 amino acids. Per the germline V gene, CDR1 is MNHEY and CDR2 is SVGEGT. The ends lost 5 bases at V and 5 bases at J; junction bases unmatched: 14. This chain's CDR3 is CASSPRTSRIANNEQFF. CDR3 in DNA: TGTGCCAGCAGTCCCCGGACTAGCCGGATTGCTAACAATGAGCAGTTCTTC.

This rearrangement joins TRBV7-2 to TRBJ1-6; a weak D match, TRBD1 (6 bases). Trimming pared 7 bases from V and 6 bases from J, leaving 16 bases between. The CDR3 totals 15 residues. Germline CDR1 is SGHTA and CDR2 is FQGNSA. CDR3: CASMFGGRSNSPLHF. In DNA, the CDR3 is TGTGCCAGCATGTTCGGGGGGCGCAGTAATTCACCCCTCCACTTT.

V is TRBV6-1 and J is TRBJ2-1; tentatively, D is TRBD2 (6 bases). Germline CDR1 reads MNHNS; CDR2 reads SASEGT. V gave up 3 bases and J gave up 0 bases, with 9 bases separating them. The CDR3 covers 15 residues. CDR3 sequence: CASSDDGSSYNEQFF. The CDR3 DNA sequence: TGTGCCAGCAGTGACGACGGGAGCTCCTACAATGAGCAGTTCTTC.

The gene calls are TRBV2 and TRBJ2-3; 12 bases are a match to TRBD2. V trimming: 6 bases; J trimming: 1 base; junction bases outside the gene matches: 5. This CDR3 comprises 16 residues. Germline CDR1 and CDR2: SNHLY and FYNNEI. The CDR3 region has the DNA TGTGCCAGCAGGCGGACTAGCGGGGTCGGCACAGATACGCAGTATTTT. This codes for CASRRTSGVGTDTQYF. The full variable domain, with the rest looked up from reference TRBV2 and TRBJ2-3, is EPEVTQTPSHQVTQMGQEVILRCVPISNHLYFYWYRQILGQKVEFLVSFYNNEISEKSEIFDDQFSVERPDGSNFTLKIRSTKLEDSAMYFCASRRTSGVGTDTQYFGPGTRLTVL.

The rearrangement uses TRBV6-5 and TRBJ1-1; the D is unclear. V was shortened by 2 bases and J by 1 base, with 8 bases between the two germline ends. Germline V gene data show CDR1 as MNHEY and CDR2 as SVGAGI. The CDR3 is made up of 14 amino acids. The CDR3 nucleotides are TGTGCCAGCAGTTACGGGGAGGGGAACACTGAAGCTTTCTTT. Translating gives CASSYGEGNTEAFF.

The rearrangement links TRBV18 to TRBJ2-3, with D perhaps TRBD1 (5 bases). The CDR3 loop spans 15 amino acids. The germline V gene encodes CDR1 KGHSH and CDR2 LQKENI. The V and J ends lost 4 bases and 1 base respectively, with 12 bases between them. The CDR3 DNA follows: TGTGCCAGCTCACTACAGGACACCCGCACAGATACGCAGTATTTT. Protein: CASSLQDTRTDTQYF.

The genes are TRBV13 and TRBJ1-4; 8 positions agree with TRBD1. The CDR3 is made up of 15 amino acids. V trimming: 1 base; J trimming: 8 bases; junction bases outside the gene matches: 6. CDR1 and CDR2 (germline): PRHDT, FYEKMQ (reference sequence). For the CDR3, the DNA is TGTGCCAGCAGCTTAGCGGGGCCAGGGGGCGAAAAACTGTTTTTT. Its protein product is CASSLAGPGGEKLFF. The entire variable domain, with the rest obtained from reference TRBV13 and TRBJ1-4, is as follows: AAGVIQSPRHLIKEKRETATLKCYPIPRHDTVYWYQQGPGQDPQFLISFYEKMQSDKGSIPDRFSAQQFSDYHSELNMSSLELGDSALYFCASSLAGPGGEKLFFGSGTQLSVL.

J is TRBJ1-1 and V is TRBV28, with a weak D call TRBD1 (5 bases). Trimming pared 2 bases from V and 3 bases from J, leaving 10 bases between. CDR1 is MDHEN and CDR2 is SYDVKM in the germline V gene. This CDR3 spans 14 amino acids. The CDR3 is CASSLAGTDTEAFF. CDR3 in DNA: TGTGCCAGCAGTTTAGCAGGGACTGACACTGAAGCTTTCTTT. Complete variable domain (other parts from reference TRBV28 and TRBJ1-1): DVKVTQSSRYLVKRTGEKVFLECVQDMDHENMFWYRQDPGLGLRLIYFSYDVKMKEKGDIPEGYSVSREKKERFSLILESASTNQTSMYLCASSLAGTDTEAFFGQGTRLTVV.

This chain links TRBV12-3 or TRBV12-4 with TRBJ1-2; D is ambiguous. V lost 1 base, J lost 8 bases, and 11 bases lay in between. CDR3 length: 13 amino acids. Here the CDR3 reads CASSLEEKRGYTF. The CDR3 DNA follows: TGTGCCAGCAGTTTAGAAGAGAAGAGAGGCTACACCTTC.

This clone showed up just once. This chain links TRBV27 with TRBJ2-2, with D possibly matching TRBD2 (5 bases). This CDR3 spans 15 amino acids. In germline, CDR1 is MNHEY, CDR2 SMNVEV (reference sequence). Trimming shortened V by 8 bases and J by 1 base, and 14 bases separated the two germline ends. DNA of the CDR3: TGTGCCAGCGGTCCGGCTCGGGAGAACACCGGGGAGCTGTTTTTT. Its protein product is CASGPARENTGELFF.

CDR3 region: CASSYTGGSSGNTIYF. CDR3 nucleotides: TGCGCCAGCAGCTATACAGGGGGCAGTAGCGGAAACACCATATATTTT. This rearrangement joins TRBV5-1 to TRBJ1-3; 9 bases fit TRBD1. The CDR3 runs 16 residues. V shed 3 bases and J 4 bases; nucleotides not matched to a gene: 8. Germline V CDR1 and CDR2: SGHRS, YFSETQ.

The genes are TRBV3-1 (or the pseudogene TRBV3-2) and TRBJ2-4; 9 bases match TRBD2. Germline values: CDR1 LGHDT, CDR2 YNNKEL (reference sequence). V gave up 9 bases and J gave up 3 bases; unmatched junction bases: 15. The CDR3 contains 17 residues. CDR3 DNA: TGTGCCAGTCAAAATCGCGGGAGGGCCTCCCTCAAAAACATTCAGTACTTC. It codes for CASQNRGRASLKNIQYF.

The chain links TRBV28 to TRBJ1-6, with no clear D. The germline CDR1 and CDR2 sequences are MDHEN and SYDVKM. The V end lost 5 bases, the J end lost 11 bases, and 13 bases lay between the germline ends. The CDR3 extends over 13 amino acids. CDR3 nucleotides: TGTGCCAGCAGTCCCCCCGGCGGGCCACCCCTCCACTTT. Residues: CASSPPGGPPLHF.

The CDR3, as DNA: TGTGCCAGCAGGGGGGGACAGGGGGCTGTAGGCTACACCTTC. It is translated as CASRGGQGAVGYTF. This rearrangement joins TRBV28 to TRBJ1-2; 12 bases align to TRBD1. Germline CDR1 is MDHEN and CDR2 is SYDVKM. Trimming took 6 bases from V and 8 from J; bases not matched to a gene: 7. The CDR3 loop spans 14 amino acids.

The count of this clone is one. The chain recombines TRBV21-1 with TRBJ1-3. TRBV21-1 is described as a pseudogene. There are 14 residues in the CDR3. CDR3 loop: CASSKAGRRNTIYF. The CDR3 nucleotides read TGTGCCAGCAGCAAAGCAGGGAGGAGAAACACCATATATTTT.

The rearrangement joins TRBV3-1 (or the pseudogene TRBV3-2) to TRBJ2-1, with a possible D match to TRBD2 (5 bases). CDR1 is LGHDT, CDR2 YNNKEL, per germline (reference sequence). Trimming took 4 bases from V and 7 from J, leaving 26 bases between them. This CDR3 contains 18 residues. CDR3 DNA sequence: TGTGCCAGCAGCCGCAACGCGGGTCCGAACACGTTTTATAATGAGCAGTTCTTC. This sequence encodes CASSRNAGPNTFYNEQFF.

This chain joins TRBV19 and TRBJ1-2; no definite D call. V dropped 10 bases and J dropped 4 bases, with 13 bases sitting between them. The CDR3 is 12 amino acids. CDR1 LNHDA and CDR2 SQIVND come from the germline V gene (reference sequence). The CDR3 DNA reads TGTGCCACCGAACTCGAGAGCTATGGCTACACCTTC. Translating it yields CATELESYGYTF.

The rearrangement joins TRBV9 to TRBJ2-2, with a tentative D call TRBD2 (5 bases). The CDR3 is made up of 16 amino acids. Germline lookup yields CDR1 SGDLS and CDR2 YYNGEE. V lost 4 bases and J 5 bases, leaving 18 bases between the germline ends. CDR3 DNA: TGTGCCAGCAGCCCACTCGGCCCCTCGGGAACCGGGGAGCTGTTTTTT. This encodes CASSPLGPSGTGELFF.

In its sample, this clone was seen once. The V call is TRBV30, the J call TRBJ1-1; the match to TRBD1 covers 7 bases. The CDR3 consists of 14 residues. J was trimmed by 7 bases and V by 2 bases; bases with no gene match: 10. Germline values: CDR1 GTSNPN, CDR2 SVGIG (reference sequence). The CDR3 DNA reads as TGTGCCTGGAGTCCCCAAGGAGGGGGCCTTGAAGCTTTCTTT. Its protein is CAWSPQGGGLEAFF.

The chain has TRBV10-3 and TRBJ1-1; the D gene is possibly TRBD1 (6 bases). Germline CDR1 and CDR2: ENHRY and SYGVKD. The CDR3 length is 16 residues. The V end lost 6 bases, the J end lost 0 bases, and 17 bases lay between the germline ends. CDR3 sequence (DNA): TGTGCCATCAGCGGGCGGGGGGGCGGAATGAACACTGAAGCTTTCTTT. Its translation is CAISGRGGGMNTEAFF.